This T cell receptor beta chain came from a study of blood T cell repertoires in COVID-19. Clones were sequenced by immunoSEQ multiplex PCR, and TCRdb holds only the in-frame ones, with some missing. The table has around 300,000 clones, about 82% seen once. Germline V gene data show CDR1 as MNHEY and CDR2 as SMNVEV (reference sequence). The V and J ends lost 4 bases and 2 bases, in that order; junction bases with no gene match: 5. This CDR3 is 16 amino acids long. This chain connects TRBV27 to TRBJ2-3; 11 bases are shared with TRBD2. The sequence was obtained from a human donor in a cohort sampled during active COVID-19. The material sequenced was peripheral blood. The CDR3 DNA sequence: TGTGCCAGCAGTTCCACTAGCGGGGGCTACACAGATACGCAGTATTTT. Protein: CASSSTSGGYTDTQYF.